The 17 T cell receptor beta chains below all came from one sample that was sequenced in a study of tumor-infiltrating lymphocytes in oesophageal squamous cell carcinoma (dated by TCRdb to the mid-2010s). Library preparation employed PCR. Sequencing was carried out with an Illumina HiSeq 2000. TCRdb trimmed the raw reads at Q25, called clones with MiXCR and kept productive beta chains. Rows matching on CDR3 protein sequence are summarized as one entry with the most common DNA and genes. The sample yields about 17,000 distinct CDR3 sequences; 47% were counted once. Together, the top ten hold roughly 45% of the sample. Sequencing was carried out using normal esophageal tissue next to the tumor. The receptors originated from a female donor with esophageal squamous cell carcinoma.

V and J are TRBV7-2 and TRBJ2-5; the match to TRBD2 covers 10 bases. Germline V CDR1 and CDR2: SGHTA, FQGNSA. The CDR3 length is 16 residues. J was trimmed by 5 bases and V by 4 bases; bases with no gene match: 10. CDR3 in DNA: TGTGCCAGCAGCTCCACAGCGGGGGGGCTCTCTGAGACCCAGTACTTC. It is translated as CASSSTAGGLSETQYF. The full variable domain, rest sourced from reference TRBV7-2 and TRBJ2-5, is GAGVSQSPSNKVTEKGKDVELRCDPISGHTALYWYRQSLGQGLEFLIYFQGNSAPDKSGLPSDRFSAERTGGSVSTLTIQRTQQEDSAVYLCASSSTAGGLSETQYFGPGTRLLVL.

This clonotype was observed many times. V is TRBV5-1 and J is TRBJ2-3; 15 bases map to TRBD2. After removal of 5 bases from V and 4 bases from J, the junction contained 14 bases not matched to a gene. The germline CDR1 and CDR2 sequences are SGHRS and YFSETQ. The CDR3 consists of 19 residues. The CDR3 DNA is TGCGCCAGCAGTCACCTAGGGACTAGCGGGGGGTCCATTCCAGATACGCAGTATTTT. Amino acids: CASSHLGTSGGSIPDTQYF.

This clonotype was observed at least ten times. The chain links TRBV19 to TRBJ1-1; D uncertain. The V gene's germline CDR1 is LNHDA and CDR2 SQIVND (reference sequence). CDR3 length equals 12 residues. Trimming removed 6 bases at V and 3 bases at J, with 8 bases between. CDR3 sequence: CASSIRYTEAFF. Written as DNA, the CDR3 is TGTGCCAGTAGCATACGGTACACTGAAGCTTTCTTT.

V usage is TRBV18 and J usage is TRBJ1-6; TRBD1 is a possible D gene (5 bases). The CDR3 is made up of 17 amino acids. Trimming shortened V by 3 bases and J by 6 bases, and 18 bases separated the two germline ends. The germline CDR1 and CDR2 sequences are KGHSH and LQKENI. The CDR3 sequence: CASSPSSGGDVNSPLHF. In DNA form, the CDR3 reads TGTGCCAGCTCACCTAGTTCGGGAGGGGACGTTAATTCACCCCTCCACTTT.

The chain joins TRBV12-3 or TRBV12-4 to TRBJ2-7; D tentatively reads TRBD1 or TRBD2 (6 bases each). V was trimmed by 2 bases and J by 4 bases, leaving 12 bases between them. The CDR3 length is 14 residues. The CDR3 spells CASSLTGAGYEQYF. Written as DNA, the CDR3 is TGTGCCAGCAGTTTAACGGGGGCAGGTTACGAGCAGTACTTC.

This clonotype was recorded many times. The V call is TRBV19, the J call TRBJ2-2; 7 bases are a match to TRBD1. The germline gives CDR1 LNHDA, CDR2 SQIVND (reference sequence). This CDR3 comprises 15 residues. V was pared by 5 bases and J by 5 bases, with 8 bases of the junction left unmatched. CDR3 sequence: CASSQGDLRTGELFF. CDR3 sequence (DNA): TGTGCCAGTAGTCAGGGGGACCTAAGGACCGGGGAGCTGTTTTTT.

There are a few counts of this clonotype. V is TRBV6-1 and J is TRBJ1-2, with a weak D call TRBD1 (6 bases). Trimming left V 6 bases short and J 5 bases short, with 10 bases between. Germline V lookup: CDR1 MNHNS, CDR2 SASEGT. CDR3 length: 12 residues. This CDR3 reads CASRDTGYGYTF. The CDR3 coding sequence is TGTGCCAGCAGGGACACAGGGTATGGCTACACCTTC.

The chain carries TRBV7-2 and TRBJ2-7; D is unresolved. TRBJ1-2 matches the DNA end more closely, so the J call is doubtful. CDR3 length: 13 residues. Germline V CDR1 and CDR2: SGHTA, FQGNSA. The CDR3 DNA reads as TGTGCCAGCAGCCCCCACATGGGCTATGGCTACACCTTC. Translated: CASSPHMGYGYTF.

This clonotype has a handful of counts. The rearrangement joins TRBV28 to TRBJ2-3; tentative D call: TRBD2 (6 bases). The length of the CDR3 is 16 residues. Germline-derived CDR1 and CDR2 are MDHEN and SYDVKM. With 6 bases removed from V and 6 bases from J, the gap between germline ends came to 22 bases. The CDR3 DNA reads TGTGCCAGCAGCCAAACACGGCGGGGCCTGTCGGATACGCAGTATTTT. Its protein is CASSQTRRGLSDTQYF.

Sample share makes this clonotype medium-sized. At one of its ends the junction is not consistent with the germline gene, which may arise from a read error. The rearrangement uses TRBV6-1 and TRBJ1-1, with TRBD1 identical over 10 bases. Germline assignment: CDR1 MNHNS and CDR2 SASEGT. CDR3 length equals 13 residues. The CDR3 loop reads CASSDGTGALVVF. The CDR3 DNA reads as TGTGCCAGCAGTGACGGGACAGGGGCTCTGGTCGTCTTT.

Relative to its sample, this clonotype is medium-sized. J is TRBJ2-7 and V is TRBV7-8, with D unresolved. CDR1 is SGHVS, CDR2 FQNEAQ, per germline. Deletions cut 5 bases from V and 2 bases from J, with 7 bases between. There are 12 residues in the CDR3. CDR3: CASSRGPYEQYF. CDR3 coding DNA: TGTGCCAGCAGCAGAGGCCCCTACGAGCAGTACTTC.

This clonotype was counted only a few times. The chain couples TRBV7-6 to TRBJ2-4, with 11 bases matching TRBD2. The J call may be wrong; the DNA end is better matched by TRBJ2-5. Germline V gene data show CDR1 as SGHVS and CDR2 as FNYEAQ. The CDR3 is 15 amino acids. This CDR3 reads CASSSLAGDQETQYF. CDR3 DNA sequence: TGTGCCAGCAGCTCACTAGCGGGGGACCAAGAGACCCAGTACTTC.

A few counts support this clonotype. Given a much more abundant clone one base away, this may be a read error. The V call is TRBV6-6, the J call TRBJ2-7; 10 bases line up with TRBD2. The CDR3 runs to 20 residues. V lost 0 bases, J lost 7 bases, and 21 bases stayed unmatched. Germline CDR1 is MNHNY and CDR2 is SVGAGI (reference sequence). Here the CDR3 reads CASSYSSDPLAGEFYNEQYF. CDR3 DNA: TGTGCCAGCAGTTACTCGTCGGATCCGCTAGCGGGAGAGTTCTACAATGAGCAGTACTTC.

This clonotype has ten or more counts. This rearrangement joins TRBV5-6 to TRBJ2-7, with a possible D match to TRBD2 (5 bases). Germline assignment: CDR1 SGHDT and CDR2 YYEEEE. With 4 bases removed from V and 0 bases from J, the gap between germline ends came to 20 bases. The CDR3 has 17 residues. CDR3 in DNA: TGTGCCAGCAGCGATCCATCGAGACCGGGGAGCTCCTACGAGCAGTACTTC. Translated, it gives CASSDPSRPGSSYEQYF.

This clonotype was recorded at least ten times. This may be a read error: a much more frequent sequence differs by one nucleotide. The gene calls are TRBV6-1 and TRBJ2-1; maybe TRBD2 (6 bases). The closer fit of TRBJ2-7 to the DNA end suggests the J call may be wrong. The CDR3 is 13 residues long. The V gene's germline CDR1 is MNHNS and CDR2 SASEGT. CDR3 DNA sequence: TGTGCCAGCACTCGCGGGGCTTACAATGAGCAGTACTTC. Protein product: CASTRGAYNEQYF.

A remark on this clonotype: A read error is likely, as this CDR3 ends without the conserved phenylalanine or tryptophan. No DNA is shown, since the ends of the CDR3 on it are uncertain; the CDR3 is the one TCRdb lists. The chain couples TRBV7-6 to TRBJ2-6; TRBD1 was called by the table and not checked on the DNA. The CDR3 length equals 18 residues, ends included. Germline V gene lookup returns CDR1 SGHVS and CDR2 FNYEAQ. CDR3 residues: CASSLVGESRGTQQYFGA.

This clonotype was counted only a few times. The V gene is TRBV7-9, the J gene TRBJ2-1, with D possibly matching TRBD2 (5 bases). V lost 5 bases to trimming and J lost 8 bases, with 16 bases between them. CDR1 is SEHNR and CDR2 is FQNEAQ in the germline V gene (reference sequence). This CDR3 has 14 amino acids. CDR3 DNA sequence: TGTGCCAGCAGCGCCCCTCGGGGTGGCCATGAGCAGTTCTTC. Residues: CASSAPRGGHEQFF.